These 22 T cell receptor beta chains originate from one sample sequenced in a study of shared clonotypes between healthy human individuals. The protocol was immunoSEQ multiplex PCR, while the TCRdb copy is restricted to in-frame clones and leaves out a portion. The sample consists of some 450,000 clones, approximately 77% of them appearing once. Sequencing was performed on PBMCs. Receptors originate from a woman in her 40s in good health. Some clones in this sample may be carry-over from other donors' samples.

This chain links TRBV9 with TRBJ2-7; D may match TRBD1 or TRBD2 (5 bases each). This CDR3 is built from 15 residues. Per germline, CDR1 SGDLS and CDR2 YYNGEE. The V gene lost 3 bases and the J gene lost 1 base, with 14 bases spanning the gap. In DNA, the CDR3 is TGTGCCAGCAGCGCCGGGACCGCCTATTCCTACGAGCAGTACTTC. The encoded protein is CASSAGTAYSYEQYF. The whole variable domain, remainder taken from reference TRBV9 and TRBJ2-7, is DSGVTQTPKHLITATGQRVTLRCSPRSGDLSVYWYQQSLDQGLQFLIQYYNGEERAKGNILERFSAQQFPDLHSELNLSSLELGDSALYFCASSAGTAYSYEQYFGPGTRLTVT.

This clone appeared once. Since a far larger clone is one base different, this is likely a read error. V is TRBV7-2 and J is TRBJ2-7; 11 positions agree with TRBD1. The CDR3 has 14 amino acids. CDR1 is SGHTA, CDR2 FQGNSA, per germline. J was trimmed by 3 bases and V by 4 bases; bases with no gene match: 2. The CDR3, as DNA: TGTGCCAGCAGCTCCGGGACAGGGGGCTACGAGCAGTACTTC. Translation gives CASSSGTGGYEQYF. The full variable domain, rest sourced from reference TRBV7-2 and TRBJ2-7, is GAGVSQSPSNKVTEKGKDVELRCDPISGHTALYWYRQSLGQGLEFLIYFQGNSAPDKSGLPSDRFSAERTGGSVSTLTIQRTQQEDSAVYLCASSSGTGGYEQYFGPGTRLTVT.

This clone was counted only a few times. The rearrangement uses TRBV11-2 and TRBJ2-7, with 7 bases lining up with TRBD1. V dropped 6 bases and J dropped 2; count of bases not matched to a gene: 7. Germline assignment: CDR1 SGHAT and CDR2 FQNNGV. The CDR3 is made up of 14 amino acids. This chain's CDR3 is CASRGTGATYEQYF. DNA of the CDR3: TGTGCCAGCAGGGGTACAGGGGCCACCTACGAGCAGTACTTC.

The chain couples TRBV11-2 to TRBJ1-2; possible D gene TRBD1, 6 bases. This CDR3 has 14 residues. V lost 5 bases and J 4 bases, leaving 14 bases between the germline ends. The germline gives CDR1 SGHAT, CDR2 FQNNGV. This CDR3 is CASSGQLLSYGYTF. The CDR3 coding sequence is TGTGCCAGCAGCGGACAGCTCCTTTCCTATGGCTACACCTTC.

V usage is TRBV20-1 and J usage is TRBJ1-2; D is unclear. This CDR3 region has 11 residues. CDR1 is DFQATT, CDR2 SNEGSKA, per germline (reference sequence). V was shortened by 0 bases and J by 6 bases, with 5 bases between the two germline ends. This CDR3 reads CSAREFHGYTF. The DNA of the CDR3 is TGCAGTGCTAGAGAGTTTCATGGCTACACCTTC.

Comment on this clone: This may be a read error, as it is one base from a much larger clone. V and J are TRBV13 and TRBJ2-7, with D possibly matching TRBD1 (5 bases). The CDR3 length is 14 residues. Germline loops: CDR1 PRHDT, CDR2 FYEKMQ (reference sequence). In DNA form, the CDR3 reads TGTGCCAACAGCTTAAGGGGCCACTACTACGAGCAGTACTTC. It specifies CANSLRGHYYEQYF.

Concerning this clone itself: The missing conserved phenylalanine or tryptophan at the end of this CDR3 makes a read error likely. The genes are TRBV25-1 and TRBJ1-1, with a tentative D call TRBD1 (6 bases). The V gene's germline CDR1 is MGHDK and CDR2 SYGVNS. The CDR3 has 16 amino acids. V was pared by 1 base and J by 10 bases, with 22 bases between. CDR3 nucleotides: TGTGCCAGCAGTGAATCCCGAGGGGGTCCGTTGATTGTAGCTTTCCTT. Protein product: CASSESRGGPLIVAFL.

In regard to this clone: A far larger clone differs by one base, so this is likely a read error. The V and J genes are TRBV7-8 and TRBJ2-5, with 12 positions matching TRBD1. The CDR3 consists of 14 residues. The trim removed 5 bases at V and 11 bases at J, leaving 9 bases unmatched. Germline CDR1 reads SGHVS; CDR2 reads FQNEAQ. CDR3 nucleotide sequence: TGTGCCAGCAGCCAGGGACAGGGGGCAGGCGGGCAGTACTTC. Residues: CASSQGQGAGGQYF.

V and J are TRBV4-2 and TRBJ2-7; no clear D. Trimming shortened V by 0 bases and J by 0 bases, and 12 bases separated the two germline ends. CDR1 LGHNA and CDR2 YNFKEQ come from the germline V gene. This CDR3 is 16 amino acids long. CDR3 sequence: CASSQERMTVSYEQYF. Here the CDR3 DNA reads TGTGCCAGCAGCCAAGAGAGAATGACCGTCTCCTACGAGCAGTACTTC.

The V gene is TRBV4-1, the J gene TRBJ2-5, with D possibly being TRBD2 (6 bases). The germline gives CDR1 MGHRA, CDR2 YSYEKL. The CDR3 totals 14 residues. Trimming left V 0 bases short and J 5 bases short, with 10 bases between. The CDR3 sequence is CASSQDRGWETQYF. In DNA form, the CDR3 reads TGCGCCAGCAGCCAAGACCGGGGGTGGGAGACCCAGTACTTC.

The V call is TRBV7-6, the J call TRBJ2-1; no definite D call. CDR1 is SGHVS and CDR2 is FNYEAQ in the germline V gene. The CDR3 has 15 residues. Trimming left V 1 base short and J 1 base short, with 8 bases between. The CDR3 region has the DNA TGTGCCAGCAGCTTAGGGCCGACTTCCTACAATGAGCAGTTCTTC. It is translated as CASSLGPTSYNEQFF.

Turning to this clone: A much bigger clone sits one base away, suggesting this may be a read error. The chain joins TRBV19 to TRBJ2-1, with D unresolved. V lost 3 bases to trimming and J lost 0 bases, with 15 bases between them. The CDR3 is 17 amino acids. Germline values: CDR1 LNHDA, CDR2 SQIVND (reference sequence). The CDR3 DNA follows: TGTGCCAGTAGTATGGATGTCCCCCAAAGCTCCTACAATGAGCAGTTCTTC. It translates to CASSMDVPQSSYNEQFF.

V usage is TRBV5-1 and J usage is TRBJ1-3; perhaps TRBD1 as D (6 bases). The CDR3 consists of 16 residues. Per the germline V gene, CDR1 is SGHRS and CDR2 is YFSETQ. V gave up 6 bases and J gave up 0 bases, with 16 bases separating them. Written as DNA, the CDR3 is TGCGCCAGCAAACCCGGACAGTCAACCTCTGGAAACACCATATATTTT. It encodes CASKPGQSTSGNTIYF.

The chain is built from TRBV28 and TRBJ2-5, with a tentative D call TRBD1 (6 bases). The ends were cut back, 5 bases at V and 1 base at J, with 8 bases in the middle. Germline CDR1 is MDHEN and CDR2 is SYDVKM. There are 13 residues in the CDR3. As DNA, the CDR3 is TGTGCCAGCAGTAACAGGGCCCAAGAGACCCAGTACTTC. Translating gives CASSNRAQETQYF.

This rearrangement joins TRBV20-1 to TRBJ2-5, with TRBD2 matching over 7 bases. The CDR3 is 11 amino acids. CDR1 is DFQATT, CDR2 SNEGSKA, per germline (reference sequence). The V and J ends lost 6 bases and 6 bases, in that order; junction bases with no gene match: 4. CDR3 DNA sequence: TGCAGTGCAGTAGCGGGCCAGACCCAGTACTTC. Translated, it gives CSAVAGQTQYF.

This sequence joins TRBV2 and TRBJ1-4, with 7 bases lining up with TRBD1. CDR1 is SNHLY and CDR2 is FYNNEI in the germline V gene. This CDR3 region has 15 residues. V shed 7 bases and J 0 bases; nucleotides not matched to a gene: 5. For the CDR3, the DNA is TGTGCCAGCATTATAGGGACAGCAACTAATGAAAAACTGTTTTTT. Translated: CASIIGTATNEKLFF.

The CDR3 DNA reads TGTGCCAGCAGTGACTCGGCCCAAGGCCGGTTAGATACGCAGTATTTT. Its protein is CASSDSAQGRLDTQYF. The chain joins TRBV6-4 to TRBJ2-3; D ambiguous. Between the trimmed V and J ends, which lost 0 bases and 5 bases, there was a span of 15 bases. Germline V gene lookup returns CDR1 MRHNA and CDR2 SNTAGT. The length of the CDR3 is 16 residues.

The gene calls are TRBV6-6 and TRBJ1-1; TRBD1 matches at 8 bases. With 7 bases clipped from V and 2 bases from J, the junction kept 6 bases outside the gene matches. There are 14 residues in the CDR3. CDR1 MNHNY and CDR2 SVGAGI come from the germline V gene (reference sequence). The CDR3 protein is CASNQGQDNTEAFF. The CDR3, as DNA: TGTGCCAGCAATCAGGGACAGGACAACACTGAAGCTTTCTTT.

The CDR3 here is CASSVTSGRVTDTQYF. The CDR3 DNA sequence: TGTGCCAGTAGTGTAACTAGCGGGAGGGTGACAGATACGCAGTATTTT. This chain joins TRBV19 and TRBJ2-3, with 13 bases fitting TRBD2. The ends lost 5 bases at V and 3 bases at J; junction bases unmatched: 5. This CDR3 is built from 16 residues. Germline V gene sequence: CDR1 LNHDA, CDR2 SQIVND (reference sequence).

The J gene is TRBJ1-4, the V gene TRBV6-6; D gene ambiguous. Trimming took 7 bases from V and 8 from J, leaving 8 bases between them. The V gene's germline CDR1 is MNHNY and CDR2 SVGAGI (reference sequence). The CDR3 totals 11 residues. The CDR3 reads CASTSREKLFF. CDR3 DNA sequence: TGTGCCAGCACCAGCAGGGAAAAACTGTTTTTT.

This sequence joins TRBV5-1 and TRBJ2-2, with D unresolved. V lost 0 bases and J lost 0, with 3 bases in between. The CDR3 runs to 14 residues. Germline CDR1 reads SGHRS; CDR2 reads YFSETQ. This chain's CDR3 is CASSLDTNTGELFF. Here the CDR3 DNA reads TGCGCCAGCAGCTTGGACACGAACACCGGGGAGCTGTTTTTT.

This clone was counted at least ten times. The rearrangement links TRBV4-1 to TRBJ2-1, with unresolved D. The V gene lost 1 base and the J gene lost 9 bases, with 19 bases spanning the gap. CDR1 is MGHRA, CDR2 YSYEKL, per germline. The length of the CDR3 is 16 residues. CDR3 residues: CASSQVDILVFGEQFF. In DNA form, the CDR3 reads TGCGCCAGCAGCCAAGTTGACATTTTGGTTTTCGGTGAGCAGTTCTTC.